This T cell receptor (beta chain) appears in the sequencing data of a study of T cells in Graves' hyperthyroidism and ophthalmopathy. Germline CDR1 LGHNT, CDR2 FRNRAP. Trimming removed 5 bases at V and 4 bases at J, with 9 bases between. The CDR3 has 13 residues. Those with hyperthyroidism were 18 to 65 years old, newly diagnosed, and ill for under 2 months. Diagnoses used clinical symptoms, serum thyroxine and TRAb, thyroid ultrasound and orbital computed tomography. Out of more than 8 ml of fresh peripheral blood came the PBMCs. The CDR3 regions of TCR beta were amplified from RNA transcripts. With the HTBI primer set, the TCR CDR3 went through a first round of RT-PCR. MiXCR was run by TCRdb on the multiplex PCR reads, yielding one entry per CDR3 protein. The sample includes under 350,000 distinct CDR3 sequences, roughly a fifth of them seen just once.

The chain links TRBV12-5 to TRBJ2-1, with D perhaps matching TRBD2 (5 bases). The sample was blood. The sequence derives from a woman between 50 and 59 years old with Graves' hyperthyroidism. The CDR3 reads CASGLGIYNEQFF. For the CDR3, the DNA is TGTGCTAGTGGTCTCGGGATTTACAATGAGCAGTTCTTC.